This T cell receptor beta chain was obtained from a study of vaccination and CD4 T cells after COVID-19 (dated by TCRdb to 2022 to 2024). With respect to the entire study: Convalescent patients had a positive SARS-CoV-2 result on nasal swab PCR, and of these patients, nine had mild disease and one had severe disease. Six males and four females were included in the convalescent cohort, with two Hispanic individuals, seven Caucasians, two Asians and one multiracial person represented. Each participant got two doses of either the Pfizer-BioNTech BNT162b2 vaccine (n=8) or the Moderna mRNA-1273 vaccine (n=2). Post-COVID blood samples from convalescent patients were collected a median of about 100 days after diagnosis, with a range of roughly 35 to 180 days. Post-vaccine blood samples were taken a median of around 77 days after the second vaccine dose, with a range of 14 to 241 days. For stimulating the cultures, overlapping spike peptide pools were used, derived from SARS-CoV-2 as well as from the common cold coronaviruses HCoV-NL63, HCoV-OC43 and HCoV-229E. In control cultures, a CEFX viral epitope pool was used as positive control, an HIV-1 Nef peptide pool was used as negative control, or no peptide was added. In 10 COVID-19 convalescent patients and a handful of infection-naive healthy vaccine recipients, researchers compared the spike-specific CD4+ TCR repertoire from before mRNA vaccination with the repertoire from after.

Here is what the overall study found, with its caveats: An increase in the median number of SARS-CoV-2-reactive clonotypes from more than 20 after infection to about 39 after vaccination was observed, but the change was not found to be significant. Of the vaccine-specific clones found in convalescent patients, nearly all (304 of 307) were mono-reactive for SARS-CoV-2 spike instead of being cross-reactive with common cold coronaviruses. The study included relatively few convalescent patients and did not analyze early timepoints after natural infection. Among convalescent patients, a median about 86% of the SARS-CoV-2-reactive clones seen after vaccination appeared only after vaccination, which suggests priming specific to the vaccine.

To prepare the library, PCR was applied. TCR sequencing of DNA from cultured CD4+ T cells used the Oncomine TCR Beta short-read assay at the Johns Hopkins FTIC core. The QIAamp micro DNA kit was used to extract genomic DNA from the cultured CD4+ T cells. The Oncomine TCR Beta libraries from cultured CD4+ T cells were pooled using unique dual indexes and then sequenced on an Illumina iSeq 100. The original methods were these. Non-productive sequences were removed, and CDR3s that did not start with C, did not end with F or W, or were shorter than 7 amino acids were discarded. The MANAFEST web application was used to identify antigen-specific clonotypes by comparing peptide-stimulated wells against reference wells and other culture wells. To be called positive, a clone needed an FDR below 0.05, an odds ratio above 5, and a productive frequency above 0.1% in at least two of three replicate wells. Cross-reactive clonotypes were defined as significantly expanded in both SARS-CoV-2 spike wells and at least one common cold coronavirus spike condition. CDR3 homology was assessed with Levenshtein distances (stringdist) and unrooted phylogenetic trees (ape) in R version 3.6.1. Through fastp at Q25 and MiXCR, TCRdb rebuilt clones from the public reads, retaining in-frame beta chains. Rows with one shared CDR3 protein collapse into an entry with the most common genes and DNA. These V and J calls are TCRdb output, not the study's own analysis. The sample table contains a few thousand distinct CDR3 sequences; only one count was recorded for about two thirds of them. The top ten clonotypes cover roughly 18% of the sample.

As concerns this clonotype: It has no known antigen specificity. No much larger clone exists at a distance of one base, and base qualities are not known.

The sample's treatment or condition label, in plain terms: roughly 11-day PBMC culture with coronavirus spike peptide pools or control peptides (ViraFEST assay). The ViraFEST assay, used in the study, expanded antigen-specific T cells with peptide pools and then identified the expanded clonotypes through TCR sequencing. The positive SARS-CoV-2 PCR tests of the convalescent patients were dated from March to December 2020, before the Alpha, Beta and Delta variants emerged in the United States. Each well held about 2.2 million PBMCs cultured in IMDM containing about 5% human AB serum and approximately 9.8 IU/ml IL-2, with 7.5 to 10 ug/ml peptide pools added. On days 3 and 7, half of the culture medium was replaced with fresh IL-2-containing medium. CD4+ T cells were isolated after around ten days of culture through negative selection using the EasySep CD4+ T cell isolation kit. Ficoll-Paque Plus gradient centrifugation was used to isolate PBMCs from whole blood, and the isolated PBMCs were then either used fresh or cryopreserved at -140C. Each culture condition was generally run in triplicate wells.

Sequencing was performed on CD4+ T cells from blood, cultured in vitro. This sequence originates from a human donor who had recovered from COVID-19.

The CDR3 reads CASSFWGRDYGYTF. In nucleotide form, the sequence is TGTGCCAGCAGCTTTTGGGGGAGGGACTATGGCTACACCTTC. The sequence is built from TRBV7-2 and TRBJ1-2; TRBD1 is possibly the D segment (5 matching bases). V drops 3 bases and J drops 3 bases, leaving 11 bases in between. The CDR3 contains 14 residues, cysteine and phenylalanine counted. The only DNA kept is the CDR3, 42 bases in frame from the first base. The germline V gene gives CDR1 as SGHTA and CDR2 as FQGNSA.